This entry lists 16 T cell receptor beta chains sequenced from one sample in a study of a mutant IDH1 vaccine in newly diagnosed glioma (TCRdb year 2021). Explained via the paper, the time point label denotes: week 35, safety follow-up. Each vaccine dose was 300 ug of a 20-mer mutant IDH1 peptide in Montanide, given subcutaneously with topical imiquimod. The antigens for these receptors are not known. Preparation of the library involved the immunoSEQ multiplex PCR assay. In TCRdb, the immuneACCESS table is reduced to in-frame sequences with V and J assigned. These tables do not hold every clone; where another copy was compared, an unresolved V gene accounts for under half, and the others remain unexplained. This sample is represented by about 32,000 clones; over 65% of them were singletons. The ten biggest clones cover 15% to 17% of the sample. The sample consisted of PBMCs, taken from a glioma patient whose treatment included an IDH1 peptide vaccine. The receptor source for this set is a man aged 25 to 40 with glioma.

The V and J genes are TRBV5-1 and TRBJ1-1, with no clear D. There are 13 residues in the CDR3. V was cut by 3 bases and J by 1 base, with 7 bases left in between. Germline lookup yields CDR1 SGHRS and CDR2 YFSETQ. CDR3 in amino acids: CASSSTANTEAFF. CDR3 sequence (DNA): TGCGCCAGCAGCTCGACTGCGAACACTGAAGCTTTCTTT.

The rearrangement links TRBV18 to TRBJ1-1, with TRBD1 matching 8 bases. Germline loops: CDR1 KGHSH, CDR2 LQKENI. This CDR3 contains 17 residues. Trimming at V came to 2 bases and at J to 1 base, leaving 9 bases not matched to a gene. The CDR3 DNA is TGTGCCAGCTCACCAAGCCAGGGGGCCTTGAGGAACACTGAAGCTTTCTTT. Residues: CASSPSQGALRNTEAFF.

V is TRBV6-6 and J is TRBJ2-7, with TRBD1 matching over 7 bases. Trimming at V came to 2 bases and at J to 2 bases, leaving 3 bases not matched to a gene. The germline V gene has CDR1 MNHNY and CDR2 SVGAGI (reference sequence). This CDR3 is built from 14 residues. The CDR3 here is CASSYVTGTYEQYF. In DNA, the CDR3 is TGTGCCAGCAGTTACGTGACAGGGACCTACGAGCAGTACTTC.

The chain carries TRBV19 and TRBJ2-3; tentatively, D is TRBD2 (5 bases). Trimming left V 5 bases short and J 6 bases short, with 12 bases between. CDR3 length: 13 residues. From germline, CDR1 is LNHDA and CDR2 SQIVND (reference sequence). The CDR3 loop is CASSAPSLDTQYF. The CDR3 coding sequence is TGTGCCAGTAGTGCTCCTAGCCTTGATACGCAGTATTTT.

V and J are TRBV6-6 and TRBJ2-5; 8 positions match TRBD1. This CDR3 has 14 residues. The J segment lost 6 bases and the V segment lost 5 bases, leaving 8 bases of the junction unmatched. CDR1 is MNHNY and CDR2 is SVGAGI in the germline V gene (reference sequence). The CDR3 is CASSPPQGAKTQYF. In nucleotides, the CDR3 is TGTGCCAGCAGTCCCCCTCAGGGGGCTAAGACCCAGTACTTC.

This rearrangement joins TRBV5-1 to TRBJ2-3; D remains unclear. The V end was cut by 0 bases, the J end by 1 base, with 21 bases between. CDR1 is SGHRS, CDR2 YFSETQ, per germline. CDR3 size: 19 residues. The CDR3 spells CASSLGLHRGPTGTDTQYF. As DNA, the CDR3 is TGCGCCAGCAGCTTGGGTCTACATAGAGGACCTACCGGCACAGATACGCAGTATTTT.

This chain links TRBV7-9 with TRBJ1-2, with 7 bases aligning to TRBD1. V lost 2 bases, J lost 5 bases, and 2 bases stayed unmatched. Germline V gene sequence: CDR1 SEHNR, CDR2 FQNEAQ (reference sequence). The CDR3 runs 13 residues. CDR3 residues: CASSLRGPYGYTF. CDR3 bases: TGTGCCAGCAGCTTAAGGGGGCCTTATGGCTACACCTTC.

The chain couples TRBV6-5 to TRBJ1-1, with D perhaps TRBD1 (5 bases). V gave up 8 bases and J gave up 5 bases, with 18 bases separating them. Germline-derived CDR1 and CDR2 are MNHEY and SVGAGI. The CDR3 extends over 14 amino acids. CDR3 sequence: CASSKWGGETEAFF. In nucleotides, the CDR3 is TGTGCCAGCTCCAAATGGGGGGGGGAAACTGAAGCTTTCTTT.

Comment on this clone: In the same sample, other DNA sequences code for this CDR3. This chain joins TRBV4-1 and TRBJ1-1; D is unclear. The CDR3 contains 14 residues. Germline CDR1 MGHRA, CDR2 YSYEKL. Trimming took 1 base from V and 1 from J, leaving 7 bases between them. CDR3 protein: CASSQGQENTEAFF. In nucleotides, the CDR3 is TGCGCCAGCAGCCAAGGCCAGGAGAACACTGAAGCTTTCTTT.

V gene TRBV6-1 combines with J gene TRBJ1-3, with D hard to call. This CDR3 contains 15 residues. CDR1 is MNHNS, CDR2 SASEGT, per germline. Trimming removed 8 bases at V and 1 base at J, with 15 bases between. CDR3 sequence: CASEGILGSGNTIYF. The CDR3 DNA reads TGTGCCAGCGAGGGTATTCTAGGTTCTGGAAACACCATATATTTT.

V is TRBV5-4 and J is TRBJ2-7; 9 nucleotides agree with TRBD2. Trimming took 3 bases from V and 4 from J; bases not matched to a gene: 2. The CDR3 has 13 residues. Germline CDR1 reads SGHNT; CDR2 reads YYREEE (reference sequence). As DNA, the CDR3 is TGTGCCAGCAGCTGGAGCGGGAGGTACGAGCAGTACTTC. Its translation is CASSWSGRYEQYF. The full variable domain, its missing parts supplied by reference TRBV5-4 and TRBJ2-7, is ETGVTQSPTHLIKTRGQQVTLRCSSQSGHNTVSWYQQALGQGPQFIFQYYREEENGRGNFPPRFSGLQFPNYSSELNVNALELDDSALYLCASSWSGRYEQYFGPGTRLTVT.

V is TRBV4-1 and J is TRBJ1-2; possibly TRBD1 for D (5 bases). The CDR3 totals 14 residues. V was shortened by 3 bases and J by 0 bases, with 8 bases between the two germline ends. Germline V gene sequence: CDR1 MGHRA, CDR2 YSYEKL. CDR3 amino acids: CASSHMDTNYGYTF. The CDR3 bases are TGCGCCAGCAGCCACATGGACACTAACTATGGCTACACCTTC.

This chain connects TRBV6-1 to TRBJ2-2; TRBD2 matches at 14 bases. V trimming: 4 bases; J trimming: 3 bases; junction bases outside the gene matches: 7. Germline V gene sequence: CDR1 MNHNS, CDR2 SASEGT. The CDR3 consists of 18 residues. As DNA, the CDR3 is TGTGCCAGCAGTGCTCCGGGACTAGCGGGAGACCACACCGGGGAGCTGTTTTTT. Translation: CASSAPGLAGDHTGELFF.

The chain carries TRBV7-7 and TRBJ2-1; D may be TRBD1 or TRBD2 (5 bases each). The CDR3 has 13 residues. The V end was cut by 5 bases, the J end by 7 bases, with 12 bases between. CDR1 is SSHAT and CDR2 is FNYEAQ in the germline V gene (reference sequence). For the CDR3, the DNA is TGTGCCAGCAGCCTCGGGACCCAGAATGAGCAGTTCTTC. This codes for CASSLGTQNEQFF.

This chain connects TRBV7-9 to TRBJ2-2, with D maybe TRBD1 (7 bases). V was pared by 4 bases and J by 5 bases, with 17 bases between. This CDR3 is built from 16 residues. Germline assignment: CDR1 SEHNR and CDR2 FQNEAQ (reference sequence). Here the CDR3 reads CASSSSDRAGTGELFF. The CDR3 DNA reads as TGTGCCAGCAGCTCCTCCGACAGGGCGGGAACCGGGGAGCTGTTTTTT.

V gene TRBV5-1 combines with J gene TRBJ2-7; tentative D call: TRBD1 (6 bases). The ends were cut back, 0 bases at V and 2 bases at J, with 12 bases in the middle. CDR3 length: 15 residues. Germline CDR1 SGHRS, CDR2 YFSETQ. The DNA for the CDR3 is TGCGCCAGCAGCTTGGAGGGGGACCGTACCTACGAGCAGTACTTC. Amino acids: CASSLEGDRTYEQYF.